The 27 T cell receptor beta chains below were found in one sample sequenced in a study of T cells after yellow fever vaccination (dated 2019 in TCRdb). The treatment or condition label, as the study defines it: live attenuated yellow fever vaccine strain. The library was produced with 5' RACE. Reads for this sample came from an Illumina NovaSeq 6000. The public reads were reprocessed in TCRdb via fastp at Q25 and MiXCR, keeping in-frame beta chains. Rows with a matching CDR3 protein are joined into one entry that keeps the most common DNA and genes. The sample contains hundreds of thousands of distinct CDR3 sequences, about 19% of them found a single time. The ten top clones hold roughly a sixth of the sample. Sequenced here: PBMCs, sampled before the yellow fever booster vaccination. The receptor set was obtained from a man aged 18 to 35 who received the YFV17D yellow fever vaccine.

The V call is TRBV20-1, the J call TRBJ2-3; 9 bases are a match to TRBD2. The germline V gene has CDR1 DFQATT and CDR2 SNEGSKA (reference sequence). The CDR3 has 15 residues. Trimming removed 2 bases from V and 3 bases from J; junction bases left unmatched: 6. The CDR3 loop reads CSARSQRGATDTQYF. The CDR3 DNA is TGCAGTGCTAGATCTCAGCGGGGGGCAACAGATACGCAGTATTTT.

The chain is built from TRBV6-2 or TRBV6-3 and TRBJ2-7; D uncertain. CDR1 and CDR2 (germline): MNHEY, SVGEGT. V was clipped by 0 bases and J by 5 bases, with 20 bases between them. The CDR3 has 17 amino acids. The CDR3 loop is CASSYSTKRSRTDEQYF. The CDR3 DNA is TGTGCCAGCAGTTACTCGACGAAACGGAGTAGGACGGACGAGCAGTACTTC.

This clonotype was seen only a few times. The CDR3 sequence: CASSQGPLRETQYF. In nucleotides, the CDR3 is TGCGCCAGCAGCCAGGGCCCTCTCAGAGAGACCCAGTACTTC. The J gene is TRBJ2-5, the V gene TRBV4-1; no reliable D call. The CDR3 consists of 14 residues. V lost 3 bases, J lost 4 bases, and 12 bases lay in between. Germline V CDR1 and CDR2: MGHRA, YSYEKL.

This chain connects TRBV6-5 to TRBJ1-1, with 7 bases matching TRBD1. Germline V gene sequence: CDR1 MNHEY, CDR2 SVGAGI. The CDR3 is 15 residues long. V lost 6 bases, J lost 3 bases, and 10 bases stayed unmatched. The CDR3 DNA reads TGTGCCAGCAGGCCGTCATTCACAGGGGACACTGAAGCTTTCTTT. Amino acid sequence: CASRPSFTGDTEAFF.

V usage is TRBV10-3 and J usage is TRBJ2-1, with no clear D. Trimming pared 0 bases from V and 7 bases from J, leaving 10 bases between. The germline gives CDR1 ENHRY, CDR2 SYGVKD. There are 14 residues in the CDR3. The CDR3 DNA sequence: TGTGCCATCAGTGAGTCGCGGCTGGGAAATGAGCAGTTCTTC. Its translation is CAISESRLGNEQFF.

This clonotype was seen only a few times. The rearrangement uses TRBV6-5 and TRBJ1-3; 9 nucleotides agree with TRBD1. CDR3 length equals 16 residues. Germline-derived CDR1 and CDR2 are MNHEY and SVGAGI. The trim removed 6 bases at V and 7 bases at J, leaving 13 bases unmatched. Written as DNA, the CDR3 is TGTGCCAGCAGGAGAACACCGGGACAGGGACTCAACACCATATATTTT. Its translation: CASRRTPGQGLNTIYF.

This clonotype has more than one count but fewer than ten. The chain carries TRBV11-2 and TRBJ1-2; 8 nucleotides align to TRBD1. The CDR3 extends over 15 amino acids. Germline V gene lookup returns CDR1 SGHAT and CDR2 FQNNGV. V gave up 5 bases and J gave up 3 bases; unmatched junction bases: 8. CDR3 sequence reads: CASSTHRGSYYGYTF. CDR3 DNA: TGTGCCAGCAGCACCCACAGGGGGTCGTACTATGGCTACACCTTC.

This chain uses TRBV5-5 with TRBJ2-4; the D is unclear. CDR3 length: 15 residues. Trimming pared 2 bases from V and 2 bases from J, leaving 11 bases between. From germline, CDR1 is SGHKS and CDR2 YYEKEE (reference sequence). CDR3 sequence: CASSLLSPSKNIQYF. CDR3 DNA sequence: TGTGCCAGCAGCTTACTCAGTCCCTCCAAAAACATTCAGTACTTC.

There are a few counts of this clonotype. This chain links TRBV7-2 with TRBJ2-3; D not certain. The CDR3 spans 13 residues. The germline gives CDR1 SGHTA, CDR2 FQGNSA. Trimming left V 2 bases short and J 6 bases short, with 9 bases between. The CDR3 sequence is CASSLTQRDTQYF. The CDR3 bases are TGTGCCAGCAGCTTAACCCAGCGTGATACGCAGTATTTT.

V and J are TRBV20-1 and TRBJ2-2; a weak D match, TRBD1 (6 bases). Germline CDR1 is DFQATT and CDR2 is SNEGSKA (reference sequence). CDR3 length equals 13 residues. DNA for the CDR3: TGCGGATGGACAGCCGCGAACACCGGGGAGCTGTTTTTT. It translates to CGWTAANTGELFF.

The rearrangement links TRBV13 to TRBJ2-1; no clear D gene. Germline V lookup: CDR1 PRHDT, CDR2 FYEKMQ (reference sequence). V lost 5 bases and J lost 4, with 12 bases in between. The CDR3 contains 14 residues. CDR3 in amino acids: CASSPWQEYNEQFF. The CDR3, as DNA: TGTGCCAGCAGCCCCTGGCAGGAATACAATGAGCAGTTCTTC.

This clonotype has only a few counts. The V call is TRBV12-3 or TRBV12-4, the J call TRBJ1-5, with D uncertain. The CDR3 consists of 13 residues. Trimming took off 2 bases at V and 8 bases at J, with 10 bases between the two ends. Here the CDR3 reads CASSLLRQEPQHF. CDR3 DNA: TGTGCCAGCAGTTTACTGAGGCAAGAGCCCCAGCATTTT.

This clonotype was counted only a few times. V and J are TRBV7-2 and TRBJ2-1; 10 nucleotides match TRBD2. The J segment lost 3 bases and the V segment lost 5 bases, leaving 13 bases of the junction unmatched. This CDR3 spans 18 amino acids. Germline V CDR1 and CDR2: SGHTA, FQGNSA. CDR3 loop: CASSPSFSGGLIYNEQFF. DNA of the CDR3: TGTGCCAGCAGCCCGAGTTTTAGCGGGGGGCTAATCTACAATGAGCAGTTCTTC. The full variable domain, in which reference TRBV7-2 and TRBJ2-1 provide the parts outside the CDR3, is GAGVSQSPSNKVTEKGKDVELRCDPISGHTALYWYRQSLGQGLEFLIYFQGNSAPDKSGLPSDRFSAERTGGSVSTLTIQRTQQEDSAVYLCASSPSFSGGLIYNEQFFGPGTRLTVL.

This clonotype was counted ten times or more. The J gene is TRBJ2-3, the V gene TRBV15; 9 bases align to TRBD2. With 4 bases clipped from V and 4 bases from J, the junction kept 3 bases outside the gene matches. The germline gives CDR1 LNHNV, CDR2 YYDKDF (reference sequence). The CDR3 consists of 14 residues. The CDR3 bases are TGTGCCACCAGCAAGCGGGGGGTCGCAGATACGCAGTATTTT. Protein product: CATSKRGVADTQYF.

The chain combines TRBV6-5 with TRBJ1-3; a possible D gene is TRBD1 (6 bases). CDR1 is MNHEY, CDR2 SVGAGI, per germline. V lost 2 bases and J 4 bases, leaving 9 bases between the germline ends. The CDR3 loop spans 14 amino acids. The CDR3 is CASSYTGLGNTIYF. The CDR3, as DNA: TGTGCCAGCAGTTACACAGGGCTCGGAAACACCATATATTTT.

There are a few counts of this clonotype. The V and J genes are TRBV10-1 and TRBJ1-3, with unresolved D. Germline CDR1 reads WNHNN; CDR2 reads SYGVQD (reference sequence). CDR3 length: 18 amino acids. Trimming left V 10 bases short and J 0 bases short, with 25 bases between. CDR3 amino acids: CATHPGRAWNYSGNTIYF. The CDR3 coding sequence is TGCGCCACCCACCCGGGGAGGGCTTGGAACTACTCTGGAAACACCATATATTTT.

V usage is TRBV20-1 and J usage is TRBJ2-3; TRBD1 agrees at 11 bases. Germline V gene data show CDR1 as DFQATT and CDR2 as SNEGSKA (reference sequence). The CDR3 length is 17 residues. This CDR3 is CRADEDRGLLRADTQYF. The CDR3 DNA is TGCAGGGCCGACGAGGACAGGGGGCTCCTCCGAGCAGATACGCAGTATTTT.

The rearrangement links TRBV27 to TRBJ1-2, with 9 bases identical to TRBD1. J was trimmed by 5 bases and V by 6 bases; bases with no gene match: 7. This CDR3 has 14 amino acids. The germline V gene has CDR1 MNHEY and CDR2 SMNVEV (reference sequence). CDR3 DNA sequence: TGTGCCAGCAGCCATGGAGACAGGGGGTATGGCTACACCTTC. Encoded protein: CASSHGDRGYGYTF.

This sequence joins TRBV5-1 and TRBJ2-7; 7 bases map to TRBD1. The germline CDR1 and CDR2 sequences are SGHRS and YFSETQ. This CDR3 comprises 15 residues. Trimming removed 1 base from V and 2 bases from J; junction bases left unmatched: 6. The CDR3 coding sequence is TGCGCCAGCAGCTTGTCAAGGACAGGTCCCTACGAGCAGTACTTC. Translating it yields CASSLSRTGPYEQYF.

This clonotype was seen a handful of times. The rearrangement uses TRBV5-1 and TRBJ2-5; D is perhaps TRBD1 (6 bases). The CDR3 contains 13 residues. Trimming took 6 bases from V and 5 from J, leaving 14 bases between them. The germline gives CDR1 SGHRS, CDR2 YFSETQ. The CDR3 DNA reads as TGCGCCAGCACCGTACAGGGAGTCGAGACCCAGTACTTC. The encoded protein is CASTVQGVETQYF.

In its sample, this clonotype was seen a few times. Written as DNA, the CDR3 is TGTGCCAGCAGCGTGAGGGCGGACAATTCACCCCTCCACTTT. It codes for CASSVRADNSPLHF. The chain uses TRBV7-2 and TRBJ1-6; D remains unclear. CDR3 length equals 14 residues. V gave up 5 bases and J gave up 7 bases, with 12 bases separating them. Germline V gene sequence: CDR1 SGHTA, CDR2 FQGNSA. The entire variable domain, with the rest obtained from reference TRBV7-2 and TRBJ1-6, is as follows: GAGVSQSPSNKVTEKGKDVELRCDPISGHTALYWYRQSLGQGLEFLIYFQGNSAPDKSGLPSDRFSAERTGGSVSTLTIQRTQQEDSAVYLCASSVRADNSPLHFGNGTRLTVT.

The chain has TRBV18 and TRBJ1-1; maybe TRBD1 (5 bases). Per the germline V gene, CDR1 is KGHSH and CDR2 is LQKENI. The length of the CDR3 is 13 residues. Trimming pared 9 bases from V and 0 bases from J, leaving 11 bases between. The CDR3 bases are TGTGCCAGTTGGGGGAGTATGAACACTGAAGCTTTCTTT. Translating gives CASWGSMNTEAFF.

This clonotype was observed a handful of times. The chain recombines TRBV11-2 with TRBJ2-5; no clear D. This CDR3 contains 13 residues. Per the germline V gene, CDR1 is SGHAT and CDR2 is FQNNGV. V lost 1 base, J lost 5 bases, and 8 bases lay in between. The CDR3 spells CASSLGFRETQYF. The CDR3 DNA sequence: TGTGCCAGCAGCTTAGGGTTCCGGGAGACCCAGTACTTC.

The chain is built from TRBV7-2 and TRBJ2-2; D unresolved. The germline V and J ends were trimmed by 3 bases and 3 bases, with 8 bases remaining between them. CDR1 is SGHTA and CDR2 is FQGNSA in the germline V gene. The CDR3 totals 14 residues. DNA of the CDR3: TGTGCCAGCAGCTTGATCCGGGACACCGGGGAGCTGTTTTTT. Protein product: CASSLIRDTGELFF.

The CDR3 DNA is TGTGCCAGCAGCTTAGGCCCAGTTTATAGCAATCAGCCCCAGCATTTT. Amino acid sequence: CASSLGPVYSNQPQHF. The V call is TRBV7-2, the J call TRBJ1-5; D call uncertain. The V end was cut by 1 base, the J end by 0 bases, with 10 bases between. Per the germline V gene, CDR1 is SGHTA and CDR2 is FQGNSA. There are 16 residues in the CDR3.

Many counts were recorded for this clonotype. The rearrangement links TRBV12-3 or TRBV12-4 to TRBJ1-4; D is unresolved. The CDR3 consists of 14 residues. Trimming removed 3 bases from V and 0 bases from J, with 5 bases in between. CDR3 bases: TGTGCCAGCAGTTTGCGTGCAACTAATGAAAAACTGTTTTTT. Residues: CASSLRATNEKLFF.

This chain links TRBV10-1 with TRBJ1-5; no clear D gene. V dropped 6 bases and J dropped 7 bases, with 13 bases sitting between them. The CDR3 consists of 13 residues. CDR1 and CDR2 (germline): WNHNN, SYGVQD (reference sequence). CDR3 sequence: CASSPTTGQPQHF. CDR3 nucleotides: TGCGCCAGCAGCCCTACCACCGGGCAGCCCCAGCATTTT.